This record covers a single T cell receptor (beta chain). Its target is unknown. This sample stems from a study of Ad26.COV2.S vaccination and SARS-CoV-2 variants. Findings and limits, study-wide: Responses of spike-specific T cells (both CD8+ and CD4+) reportedly showed substantial breadth after vaccination.

Treatment defined: around 19 received Ad26.COV2.S at low or high dose, single or two shots; five or six received placebo; per-sample allocation not given. Day 63 after the first vaccine or placebo injection was the time point for sampling. In Boston, an adult donor aged 18-55 years took part. Assay: immunoSEQ multiplex PCR; the TCRdb copy retains only in-frame clones and omits some. The sample includes around 400,000 clones, roughly 90% seen only once; the top ten take around 1.8%. The germline CDR1 and CDR2 sequences are DFQATT and SNEGSKA (reference sequence). V lost 6 bases, J lost 2 bases, and 12 bases lay in between. The CDR3 covers 13 residues.

The sequencing used peripheral blood, collected in a trial of Ad26.COV2.S vaccine versus placebo. The sequence was collected from a person between 18 and 65 years old who received the Ad26.COV2.S COVID-19 vaccine or a placebo. This sequence joins TRBV20-1 and TRBJ2-3; the D gene is possibly TRBD1 (5 bases). CDR3 nucleotide sequence: TGCAGTGCAAGTGACAGTCACACAGATACGCAGTATTTT. As protein: CSASDSHTDTQYF.